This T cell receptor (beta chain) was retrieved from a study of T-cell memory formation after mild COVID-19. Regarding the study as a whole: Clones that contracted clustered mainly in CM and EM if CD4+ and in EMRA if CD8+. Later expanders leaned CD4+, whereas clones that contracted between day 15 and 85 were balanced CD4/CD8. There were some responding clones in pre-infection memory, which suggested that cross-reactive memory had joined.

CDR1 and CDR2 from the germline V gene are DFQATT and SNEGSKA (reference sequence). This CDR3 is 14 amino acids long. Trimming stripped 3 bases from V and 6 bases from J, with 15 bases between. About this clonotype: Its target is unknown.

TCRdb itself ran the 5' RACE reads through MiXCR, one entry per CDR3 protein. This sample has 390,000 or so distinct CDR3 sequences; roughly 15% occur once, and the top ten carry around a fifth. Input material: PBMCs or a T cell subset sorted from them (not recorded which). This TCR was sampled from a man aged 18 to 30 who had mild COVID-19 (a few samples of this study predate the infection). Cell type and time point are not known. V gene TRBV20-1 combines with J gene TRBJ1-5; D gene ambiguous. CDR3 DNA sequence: TGCAGTGCTAGCCGGACGGGTTATGCTCAGCCCCAGCATTTT. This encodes CSASRTGYAQPQHF.